The following is a T cell receptor beta chain sequence with its context. Trimming removed 3 bases at V and 5 bases at J, with 10 bases between. The CDR3 loop spans 13 amino acids. CDR1 is SGHDN and CDR2 is FVKESK in the germline V gene. This specimen belongs to a study of control samples from healthy donors and cancer patients. This table comes from immunoSEQ multiplex PCR, and its TCRdb copy is limited to in-frame clones, with some not included. The sample yields about 59,000 clones, 92% seen once. The sequenced sample was PBMCs. The receptor comes from a middle-aged man with colorectal cancer. The gene calls are TRBV14 and TRBJ2-5, with D unresolved. The CDR3 protein is CASSHSWAETQYF. The CDR3 coding sequence is TGTGCCAGCAGCCACAGCTGGGCGGAGACCCAGTACTTC.